Presented here are 21 T cell receptor beta chains from one specimen sequenced in a study of shared T cell receptors in the human thymus. Assay used: immunoSEQ multiplex PCR; TCRdb lists only in-frame clones, some missing. The sample lists hundreds of thousands of clones, more than 75% occurring once. The same specimen was also included in a second study, on human thymus T cells.

The sample comprised thymocytes. These receptors were obtained from a boy less than two years old with a congenital heart defect.

V is TRBV30 and J is TRBJ2-1; 7 bases agree with TRBD2. J was trimmed by 0 bases and V by 2 bases; bases with no gene match: 13. CDR1 GTSNPN and CDR2 SVGIG come from the germline V gene (reference sequence). The CDR3 runs 18 residues. The chain's CDR3 is CAWSPERGISLSYNEQFF. As DNA, the CDR3 is TGTGCCTGGAGTCCGGAGCGGGGCATATCTCTCTCCTACAATGAGCAGTTCTTC.

The chain carries TRBV27 and TRBJ2-3; 8 bases agree with TRBD2. Trimming cost V 7 bases and J 1 base; bases outside gene matches: 13. The CDR3 runs 17 residues. Germline loops: CDR1 MNHEY, CDR2 SMNVEV (reference sequence). The CDR3 protein is CASTALGAGVRTDTQYF. CDR3 coding DNA: TGTGCCAGCACGGCCCTAGGAGCGGGGGTTCGCACAGATACGCAGTATTTT.

The genes are TRBV9 and TRBJ1-4, with 8 bases fitting TRBD1. The ends lost 0 bases at V and 5 bases at J; junction bases unmatched: 3. Germline V lookup: CDR1 SGDLS, CDR2 YYNGEE. The CDR3 runs 15 residues. CDR3 sequence: CASSVEDRVNEKLFF. CDR3 coding DNA: TGTGCCAGCAGCGTAGAGGACAGGGTGAATGAAAAACTGTTTTTT.

This chain uses TRBV25-1 with TRBJ1-1; D is ambiguous. Germline assignment: CDR1 MGHDK and CDR2 SYGVNS. This CDR3 is 17 amino acids long. Deletions cut 6 bases from V and 4 bases from J, with 24 bases between. CDR3 region: CASSSYNRSGGPTEAFF. CDR3 coding DNA: TGTGCCAGCAGCTCGTACAACAGATCAGGAGGTCCCACTGAAGCTTTCTTT.

The V gene is TRBV18, the J gene TRBJ2-3; 7 bases map to TRBD1. J lost 2 bases, V lost 0 bases, and 2 bases had no gene match. In germline, CDR1 is KGHSH, CDR2 LQKENI. The CDR3 length is 15 residues. CDR3 bases: TGTGCCAGCTCACCACCGGGACAGATCACAGATACGCAGTATTTT. Amino acids: CASSPPGQITDTQYF.

This chain joins TRBV7-2 and TRBJ2-5, with 9 bases matching TRBD1. This CDR3 is built from 17 residues. CDR1 SGHTA and CDR2 FQGNSA come from the germline V gene. The ends lost 5 bases at V and 5 bases at J; junction bases unmatched: 15. CDR3 amino acids: CASSPRPNRGPVETQYF. The CDR3 nucleotides read TGTGCCAGCAGCCCCCGTCCTAACAGGGGGCCCGTTGAGACCCAGTACTTC.

The genes are TRBV10-3 and TRBJ2-2; 12 bases are a match to TRBD1. In germline, CDR1 is ENHRY, CDR2 SYGVKD. The CDR3 contains 18 residues. The V and J ends lost 4 bases and 2 bases, in that order; junction bases with no gene match: 8. The CDR3 DNA follows: TGTGCCATCAGTGGTTACCGGGACAGGGGGCGCAACACCGGGGAGCTGTTTTTT. Amino acids: CAISGYRDRGRNTGELFF.

This chain joins TRBV28 and TRBJ2-3; 9 nucleotides match TRBD2. The J segment lost 4 bases and the V segment lost 5 bases, leaving 22 bases of the junction unmatched. CDR3 length: 20 amino acids. CDR1 is MDHEN, CDR2 SYDVKM, per germline. In nucleotides, the CDR3 is TGTGCCAGCAGTCCAAGTGGGGGCGGGGGGGCGCCAAACGCACCAGATACGCAGTATTTT. It translates to CASSPSGGGGAPNAPDTQYF.

V and J are TRBV28 and TRBJ2-7; D ambiguous. CDR1 and CDR2 (germline): MDHEN, SYDVKM. The length of the CDR3 is 11 residues. The V end lost 3 bases, the J end lost 5 bases, and 5 bases lay between the germline ends. This chain's CDR3 is CASSFFDEQYF. The DNA of the CDR3 is TGTGCCAGCAGTTTTTTCGACGAGCAGTACTTC.

The CDR3 protein is CASRPYYRGEPYEQYF. CDR3 bases: TGTGCCAGCAGGCCATACTACAGGGGCGAACCCTACGAGCAGTACTTC. The chain carries TRBV2 and TRBJ2-7; 7 bases line up with TRBD1. The trim removed 6 bases at V and 2 bases at J, leaving 13 bases unmatched. Germline loops: CDR1 SNHLY, CDR2 FYNNEI. The CDR3 spans 16 residues.

The chain carries TRBV13 and TRBJ2-1, with TRBD2 matching 12 bases. Losses at the gene ends were 5 bases for V and 5 bases for J; bases not matched to a gene: 4. CDR1 is PRHDT, CDR2 FYEKMQ, per germline (reference sequence). There are 15 residues in the CDR3. The CDR3 loop reads CASSKLAGGDNEQFF. The CDR3 nucleotides read TGTGCCAGCAGCAAACTAGCGGGGGGAGACAATGAGCAGTTCTTC.

The V and J genes are TRBV5-1 and TRBJ2-7; D might be TRBD2 (5 bases). The CDR3 is 13 residues long. With 0 bases removed from V and 3 bases from J, the gap between germline ends came to 7 bases. Germline-derived CDR1 and CDR2 are SGHRS and YFSETQ. This CDR3 is CASSLGTFYEQYF. The CDR3 coding sequence is TGCGCCAGCAGCTTGGGGACTTTCTACGAGCAGTACTTC.

This clone has a single count. The chain carries TRBV6-7 and TRBJ1-5; D may be TRBD1 (5 bases). TRBV6-7 is designated an ORF whose function remains uncertain. V was cut by 6 bases and J by 5 bases, with 11 bases left in between. This CDR3 region has 13 residues. The CDR3 DNA sequence: TGTGCCAGCAGAGCAGGGAAGCATCAGCCCCAGCATTTT. Translation: CASRAGKHQPQHF.

This sequence joins TRBV6-4 and TRBJ1-6, with TRBD1 matching over 7 bases. CDR1 is MRHNA, CDR2 SNTAGT, per germline. There are 15 residues in the CDR3. With V trimmed by 2 bases and J by 5 bases, 3 bases remained unmatched. DNA for the CDR3: TGTGCCAGCAGTGACCGGGACAGTGATAATTCACCCCTCCACTTT. Its translation is CASSDRDSDNSPLHF.

This clone was counted only a few times. The chain joins TRBV5-6 to TRBJ2-3, with 11 bases matching TRBD2. J gave up 0 bases and V 2 bases, and 8 bases lay outside the gene matches. Germline V CDR1 and CDR2: SGHDT, YYEEEE. CDR3 length: 18 amino acids. CDR3 region: CASSFRASGGPSTDTQYF. The DNA for the CDR3 is TGTGCCAGCAGCTTTAGGGCTAGCGGGGGGCCTAGCACAGATACGCAGTATTTT.

The chain is built from TRBV30 and TRBJ1-1, with 10 bases identical to TRBD1. V lost 3 bases and J lost 1; bases outside the gene matches: 17. Germline assignment: CDR1 GTSNPN and CDR2 SVGIG (reference sequence). There are 19 residues in the CDR3. The CDR3 here is CAWSLLYVPGQGRNTEAFF. Here the CDR3 DNA reads TGTGCCTGGAGCCTATTATACGTCCCGGGACAGGGGCGGAACACTGAAGCTTTCTTT.

The J gene is TRBJ1-4, the V gene TRBV4-3; D possibly corresponds to TRBD1 (5 bases). V was shortened by 1 base and J by 5 bases, with 17 bases between the two germline ends. The CDR3 covers 17 residues. Germline V gene sequence: CDR1 LGHNA, CDR2 YSLEER. The CDR3 loop is CASSQARGDSRNEKLFF. In DNA form, the CDR3 reads TGCGCCAGCAGCCAAGCCCGAGGAGACAGCCGAAATGAAAAACTGTTTTTT.

The chain carries TRBV4-2 and TRBJ2-1, with 16 nucleotides matching TRBD2. Germline CDR1 is LGHNA and CDR2 is YNFKEQ. The CDR3 is 20 amino acids. V lost 0 bases, J lost 9 bases, and 14 bases stayed unmatched. The CDR3 protein is CASSQEPGLAGGPFVAEQFF. CDR3 sequence (DNA): TGTGCCAGCAGCCAAGAGCCGGGACTAGCGGGGGGGCCTTTTGTGGCTGAGCAGTTCTTC.

The gene calls are TRBV10-1 and TRBJ2-7, with a possible D match to TRBD2 (6 bases). CDR1 and CDR2 (germline): WNHNN, SYGVQD (reference sequence). Trimming pared 5 bases from V and 5 bases from J, leaving 13 bases between. The CDR3 is made up of 13 amino acids. The CDR3 spells CASSPGTGDEQYF. CDR3 nucleotide sequence: TGCGCCAGCAGTCCCGGGACTGGTGACGAGCAGTACTTC.

The V gene is TRBV7-8, the J gene TRBJ2-7; tentatively, D is TRBD2 (6 bases). The CDR3 covers 15 residues. V lost 5 bases to trimming and J lost 1 base, with 15 bases between them. Germline V CDR1 and CDR2: SGHVS, FQNEAQ. The CDR3 is CASSVDVLASYEQYF. CDR3 DNA: TGTGCCAGCAGCGTGGATGTGCTAGCGTCCTACGAGCAGTACTTC.

The chain couples TRBV14 to TRBJ1-1, with D unclear. This CDR3 is built from 16 residues. Trimming removed 0 bases from V and 1 base from J, with 12 bases in between. From germline, CDR1 is SGHDN and CDR2 FVKESK. The CDR3 reads CASSQERRGRNTEAFF. DNA of the CDR3: TGTGCCAGCAGCCAAGAACGGAGAGGGAGGAACACTGAAGCTTTCTTT.